Each of the 9 T cell receptor beta chains below was sequenced from the same sample in a study of graft-versus-host responses after intestinal transplantation. The assay was immunoSEQ multiplex PCR, and TCRdb's table has in-frame clones only and misses some. Among approximately 100,000 clones listed, 86% were seen once. The sequences come from PBMCs, collected 255 days after intestinal transplant. The receptors were gathered from a human patient who received an intestinal transplant, so some T cells may come from the graft donor.

The chain combines TRBV6-5 with TRBJ2-5, with a possible D match to TRBD2 (6 bases). Trimming took off 6 bases at V and 4 bases at J, with 6 bases between the two ends. The CDR3 runs 11 residues. CDR1 and CDR2 (germline): MNHEY, SVGAGI. The DNA of the CDR3 is TGTGCCAGCAGGCGGGGAGAGACCCAGTACTTC. Encoded protein: CASRRGETQYF.

The rearrangement uses TRBV7-2 and TRBJ2-5; D remains ambiguous. There are 14 residues in the CDR3. Germline CDR1 reads SGHTA; CDR2 reads FQGNSA. Trimming removed 3 bases from V and 4 bases from J, with 12 bases in between. The CDR3 here is CASSFVDGRETQYF. The CDR3 DNA sequence: TGTGCCAGCAGCTTCGTAGACGGCCGAGAGACCCAGTACTTC.

This clone was seen a handful of times. This chain connects TRBV27 to TRBJ2-7, with TRBD1 matching 8 bases. The CDR3 spans 13 residues. V was clipped by 5 bases and J by 5 bases; unmatched bases: 5. Per the germline V gene, CDR1 is MNHEY and CDR2 is SMNVEV (reference sequence). The CDR3 sequence is CASSADRAHEQYF. The CDR3 coding sequence is TGTGCCAGCAGTGCGGACAGGGCGCACGAGCAGTACTTC.

The J gene is TRBJ2-1, the V gene TRBV7-6, with D hard to call. V dropped 2 bases and J dropped 3 bases, with 2 bases sitting between them. The CDR3 consists of 12 residues. The V gene's germline CDR1 is SGHVS and CDR2 FNYEAQ. The CDR3 nucleotides read TGTGCCAGCAGCTTAAGCTACAATGAGCAGTTCTTC. Protein sequence: CASSLSYNEQFF.

This chain links TRBV5-4 with TRBJ2-7; D remains ambiguous. The CDR3 is made up of 12 amino acids. Germline assignment: CDR1 SGHNT and CDR2 YYREEE (reference sequence). Trimming pared 2 bases from V and 0 bases from J, leaving 3 bases between. The CDR3 region is CASSFSSYEQYV. CDR3 coding DNA: TGTGCCAGCAGCTTTAGCTCCTACGAGCAGTACGTC.

The genes are TRBV15 and TRBJ2-2; either TRBD1 or TRBD2 may supply D (6 bases each). Trimming took off 1 base at V and 4 bases at J, with 13 bases between the two ends. CDR1 LNHNV and CDR2 YYDKDF come from the germline V gene (reference sequence). The CDR3 sequence is 16 residues long. The CDR3: CATSRVPGALTGELFF. CDR3 nucleotide sequence: TGTGCCACCAGCAGAGTTCCGGGGGCACTCACCGGGGAGCTGTTTTTT. Full variable domain (outside the CDR3, taken from reference TRBV15 and TRBJ2-2): DAMVIQNPRYQVTQFGKPVTLSCSQTLNHNVMYWYQQKSSQAPKLLFHYYDKDFNNEADTPDNFQSRRPNTSFCFLDIRSPGLGDTAMYLCATSRVPGALTGELFFGEGSRLTVL.

The sample holds a few counts of this clone. The J gene is TRBJ1-2, the V gene TRBV7-9, with no clear D. The CDR3 totals 15 residues. CDR1 and CDR2 from the germline V gene are SEHNR and FQNEAQ (reference sequence). Between the trimmed V and J ends, which lost 5 bases and 0 bases, there was a span of 13 bases. CDR3 sequence (DNA): TGTGCCAGCAGCCATGACCGGAGGGCTAACTATGGCTACACCTTC. The encoded protein is CASSHDRRANYGYTF.

The chain recombines TRBV5-6 with TRBJ2-7; D gene ambiguous. The CDR3 loop spans 12 amino acids. V was pared by 2 bases and J by 0 bases, with 3 bases between. In germline, CDR1 is SGHDT, CDR2 YYEEEE. CDR3 in DNA: TGTGCCAGCAGCTTTTCCTCCTACGAGCAGTACGTC. This codes for CASSFSSYEQYV.

The V call is TRBV6-5, the J call TRBJ2-1; TRBD2 aligns across 7 bases. The germline gives CDR1 MNHEY, CDR2 SVGAGI. V lost 5 bases and J lost 7; bases outside the gene matches: 8. CDR3 size: 14 residues. The CDR3 DNA follows: TGTGCCAGCAGTATGAGCGGGGTAAGGAATGAGCAGTTCTTC. Residues: CASSMSGVRNEQFF.